This TCR beta chain was documented in a study of blood T cell repertoires in COVID-19. As for the study in general: From T cells, B-cell-depleted T cells, or PBMCs came the material, which was cDNA or gDNA.

CDR1 and CDR2 from the germline V gene are SEHNR and FQNEAQ (reference sequence). The V gene lost 5 bases and the J gene lost 1 base, with 9 bases spanning the gap. The CDR3 totals 15 residues. The repertoire was sequenced with immunoSEQ multiplex PCR; TCRdb's copy has only in-frame clones and lacks some. The sample yields over 15,000 clones, 89% seen once. The sequence was obtained from a human donor in a cohort sampled during active COVID-19. The J gene is TRBJ2-6, the V gene TRBV7-9, with no clear D. The sample comprised peripheral blood. CDR3 nucleotide sequence: TGTGCCAGCAGCCCAACAGATTCTGGGGCCAACGTCCTGACTTTC. Translation gives CASSPTDSGANVLTF.